The 8 T cell receptor beta chains in this list originate from one sample, sequenced in a study of blood T cells in healthy people across ages. A second roughly 6 to 12 cycle PCR used barcoded and J-beta primers. Each CDR3 protein is one row after TCRdb ran MiXCR on the 5' RACE reads. Found here are some 1,500,000 distinct CDR3 sequences, roughly 43% of them singletons; the top ten hold over 3.5%. Sequencing was carried out using blood. The receptor source for this set is a woman aged 18-29 years in good health.

The table lists this clonotype with a few counts. V gene TRBV18 combines with J gene TRBJ2-5; TRBD2 matches at 11 bases. V gave up 4 bases and J gave up 3 bases; unmatched junction bases: 4. The CDR3 loop spans 15 amino acids. The germline CDR1 and CDR2 sequences are KGHSH and LQKENI. The CDR3 region is CASSRTLAGEETQYF. Here the CDR3 DNA reads TGTGCCAGCTCACGGACACTAGCGGGGGAAGAGACCCAGTACTTC. The full variable domain, its missing parts supplied by reference TRBV18 and TRBJ2-5, is NAGVMQNPRHLVRRRGQEARLRCSPMKGHSHVYWYRQLPEEGLKFMVYLQKENIIDESGMPKERFSAEFPKEGPSILRIQQVVRGDSAAYFCASSRTLAGEETQYFGPGTRLLVL.

The chain recombines TRBV3-1 with TRBJ2-7; D is unclear. The CDR3 runs 13 residues. The germline V gene has CDR1 LGHDT and CDR2 YNNKEL (reference sequence). Trimming shortened V by 1 base and J by 3 bases, and 7 bases separated the two germline ends. CDR3 in DNA: TGTGCCAGCAGCCAAGTGAATAGCTACGAGCAGTACTTC. Translation gives CASSQVNSYEQYF.

The chain joins TRBV24-1 to TRBJ2-1; D remains unclear. This CDR3 is 16 amino acids long. CDR1 is KGHDR, CDR2 SFDVKD, per germline. V was shortened by 0 bases and J by 2 bases, with 10 bases between the two germline ends. Here the CDR3 DNA reads TGTGCCACCAGTGATTTGGAGCCGGCCCCCTACAATGAGCAGTTCTTC. This gives the protein CATSDLEPAPYNEQFF.

This clonotype was detected a few times. The chain uses TRBV2 and TRBJ2-7; weak D call: TRBD2 (6 bases). The CDR3 contains 13 residues. The germline V gene has CDR1 SNHLY and CDR2 FYNNEI. V was cut by 5 bases and J by 5 bases, with 13 bases left in between. The CDR3: CASSMWTNNEQYF. The CDR3, as DNA: TGTGCCAGCAGTATGTGGACTAACAACGAGCAGTACTTC.

A note on this clonotype: One end of the junction varies from germline; a read error may be responsible. The rearrangement uses TRBV5-5 and TRBJ2-2; no clear D gene. The CDR3 consists of 14 residues. CDR1 and CDR2 from the germline V gene are SGHKS and YYEKEE (reference sequence). CDR3 residues: CASSLFVNTAELFF. The CDR3 DNA sequence: TGTGCCAGCAGCTTGTTTGTGAACACCGCGGAGCTGTTTTTT.

V usage is TRBV11-2 and J usage is TRBJ1-2, with D unclear. The germline gives CDR1 SGHAT, CDR2 FQNNGV. The germline V and J ends were trimmed by 5 bases and 8 bases, with 15 bases remaining between them. The CDR3 totals 13 residues. CDR3 amino acids: CASSVGPGLGYTF. Here the CDR3 DNA reads TGTGCCAGCAGCGTAGGCCCTGGCTTGGGCTACACCTTC.

This clonotype appeared a few times. The chain is built from TRBV7-2 and TRBJ2-1, with 8 bases lining up with TRBD1. Trimming at V came to 3 bases and at J to 1 base, leaving 8 bases not matched to a gene. The CDR3 covers 17 residues. CDR1 is SGHTA, CDR2 FQGNSA, per germline. The CDR3 loop is CASSFSRTGMSYNEQFF. The DNA for the CDR3 is TGTGCCAGCAGCTTCTCCCGGACAGGGATGTCCTACAATGAGCAGTTCTTC.

This clonotype has only a few counts. This chain uses TRBV14 with TRBJ2-1; D may be TRBD1 (6 bases). V lost 4 bases, J lost 5 bases, and 15 bases lay in between. The CDR3 extends over 15 amino acids. From germline, CDR1 is SGHDN and CDR2 FVKESK. The CDR3 reads CASSLDIGQHNEQFF. CDR3 nucleotide sequence: TGTGCCAGCAGCCTGGACATCGGACAGCACAATGAGCAGTTCTTC.